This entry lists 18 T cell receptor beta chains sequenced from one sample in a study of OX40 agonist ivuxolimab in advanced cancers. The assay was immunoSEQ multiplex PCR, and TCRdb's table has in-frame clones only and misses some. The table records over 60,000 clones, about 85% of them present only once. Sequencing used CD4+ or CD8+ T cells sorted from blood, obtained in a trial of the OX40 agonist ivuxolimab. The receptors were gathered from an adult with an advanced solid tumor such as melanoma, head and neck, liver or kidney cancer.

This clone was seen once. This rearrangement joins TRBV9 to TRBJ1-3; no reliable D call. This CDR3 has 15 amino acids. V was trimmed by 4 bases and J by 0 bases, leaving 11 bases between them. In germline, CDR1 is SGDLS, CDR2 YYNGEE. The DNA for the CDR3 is TGTGCCAGCAGCAACCCAGGTTCCTCTGGAAACACCATATATTTT. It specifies CASSNPGSSGNTIYF.

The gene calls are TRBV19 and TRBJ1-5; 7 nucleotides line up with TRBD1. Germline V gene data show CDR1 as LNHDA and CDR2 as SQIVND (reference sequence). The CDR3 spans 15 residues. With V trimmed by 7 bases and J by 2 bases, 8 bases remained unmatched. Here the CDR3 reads CASTPGTGGNQPQHF. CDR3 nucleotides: TGTGCCAGTACCCCAGGAACAGGGGGCAATCAGCCCCAGCATTTT.

The CDR3 DNA reads as TGCGCCAGCCACCCAGGGACTAGTGGATCCTACGAGCAGTACTTC. Amino acids: CASHPGTSGSYEQYF. This chain joins TRBV5-1 and TRBJ2-7, with TRBD2 matching over 8 bases. This CDR3 has 15 amino acids. The V segment lost 7 bases and the J segment 1 base; nucleotides outside the gene matches: 10. The germline CDR1 and CDR2 sequences are SGHRS and YFSETQ.

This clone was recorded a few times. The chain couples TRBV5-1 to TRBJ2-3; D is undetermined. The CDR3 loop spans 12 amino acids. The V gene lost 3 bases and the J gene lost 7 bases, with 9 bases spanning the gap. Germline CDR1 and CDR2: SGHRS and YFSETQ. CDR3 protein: CASSSSLYTQYF. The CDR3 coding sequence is TGCGCCAGCAGCTCCTCCCTATATACGCAGTATTTT.

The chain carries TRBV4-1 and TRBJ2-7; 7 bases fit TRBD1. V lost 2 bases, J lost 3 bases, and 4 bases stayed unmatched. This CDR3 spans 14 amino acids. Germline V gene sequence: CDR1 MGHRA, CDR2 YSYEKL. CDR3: CASSQIDRDYEQYF. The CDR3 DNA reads TGCGCCAGCAGCCAAATCGACAGGGACTACGAGCAGTACTTC.

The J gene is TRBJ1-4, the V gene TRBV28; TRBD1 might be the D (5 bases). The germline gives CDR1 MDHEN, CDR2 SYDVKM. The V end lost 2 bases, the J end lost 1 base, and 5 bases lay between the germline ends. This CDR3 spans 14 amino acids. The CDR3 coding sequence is TGTGCCAGCAGTTTAGGGGGAACTAATGAAAAACTGTTTTTT. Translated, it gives CASSLGGTNEKLFF.

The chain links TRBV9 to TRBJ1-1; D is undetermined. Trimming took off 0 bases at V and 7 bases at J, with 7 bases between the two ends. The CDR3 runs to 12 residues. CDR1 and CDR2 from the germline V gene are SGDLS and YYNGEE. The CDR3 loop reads CASSVANREAFF. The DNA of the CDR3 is TGTGCCAGCAGCGTAGCAAACCGTGAAGCTTTCTTT.

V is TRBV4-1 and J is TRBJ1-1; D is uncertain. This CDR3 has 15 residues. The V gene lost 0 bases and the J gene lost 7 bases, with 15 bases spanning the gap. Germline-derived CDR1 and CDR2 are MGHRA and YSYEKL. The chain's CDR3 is CASSQDRSMVDEAFF. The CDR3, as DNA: TGCGCCAGCAGCCAAGATCGGAGTATGGTAGATGAAGCTTTCTTT.

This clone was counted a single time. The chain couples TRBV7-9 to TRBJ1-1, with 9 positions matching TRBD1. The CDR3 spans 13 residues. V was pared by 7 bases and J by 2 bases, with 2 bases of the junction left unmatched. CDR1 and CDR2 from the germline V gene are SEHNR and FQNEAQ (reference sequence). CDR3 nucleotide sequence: TGTGCCAGCAACAGGGGGCCTAACACTGAAGCTTTCTTT. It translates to CASNRGPNTEAFF.

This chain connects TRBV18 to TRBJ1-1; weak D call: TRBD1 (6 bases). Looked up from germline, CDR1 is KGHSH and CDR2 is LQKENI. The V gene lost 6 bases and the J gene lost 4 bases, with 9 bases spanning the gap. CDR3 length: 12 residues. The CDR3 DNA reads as TGTGCCAGCTCTCCAGGGGTCACTGAAGCTTTCTTT. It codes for CASSPGVTEAFF.

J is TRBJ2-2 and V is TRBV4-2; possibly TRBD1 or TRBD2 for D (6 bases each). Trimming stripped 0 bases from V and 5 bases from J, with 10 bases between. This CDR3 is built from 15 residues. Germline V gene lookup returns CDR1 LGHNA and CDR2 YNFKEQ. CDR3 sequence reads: CASSQEWRGTGELFF. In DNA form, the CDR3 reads TGTGCCAGCAGCCAAGAATGGAGGGGGACCGGGGAGCTGTTTTTT.

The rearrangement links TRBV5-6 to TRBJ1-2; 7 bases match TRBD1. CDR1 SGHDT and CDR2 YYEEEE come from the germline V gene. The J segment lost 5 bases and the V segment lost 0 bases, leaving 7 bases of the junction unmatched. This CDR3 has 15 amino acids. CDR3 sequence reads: CASSLAGTVLYGYTF. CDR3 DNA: TGTGCCAGCAGCTTGGCTGGGACAGTTTTGTATGGCTACACCTTC.

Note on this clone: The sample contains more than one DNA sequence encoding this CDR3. CDR3 nucleotides: TGTGCCAGCAGTGGGAGCTCCTATAATTCACCCCTCCACTTT. It translates to CASSGSSYNSPLHF. The rearrangement joins TRBV28 to TRBJ1-6; D unclear. This CDR3 contains 14 residues. V lost 5 bases and J lost 0, with 5 bases in between. Germline V CDR1 and CDR2: MDHEN, SYDVKM. The full variable domain, with the rest looked up from reference TRBV28 and TRBJ1-6, is DVKVTQSSRYLVKRTGEKVFLECVQDMDHENMFWYRQDPGLGLRLIYFSYDVKMKEKGDIPEGYSVSREKKERFSLILESASTNQTSMYLCASSGSSYNSPLHFGNGTRLTVT.

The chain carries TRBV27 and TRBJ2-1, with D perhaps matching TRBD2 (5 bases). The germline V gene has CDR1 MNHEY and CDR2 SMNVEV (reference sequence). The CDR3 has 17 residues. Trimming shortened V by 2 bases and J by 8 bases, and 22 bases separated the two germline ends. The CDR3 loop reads CASSLGSIGYGGDEQFF. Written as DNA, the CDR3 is TGTGCCAGCAGTTTAGGGAGTATCGGGTACGGTGGTGATGAGCAGTTCTTC.

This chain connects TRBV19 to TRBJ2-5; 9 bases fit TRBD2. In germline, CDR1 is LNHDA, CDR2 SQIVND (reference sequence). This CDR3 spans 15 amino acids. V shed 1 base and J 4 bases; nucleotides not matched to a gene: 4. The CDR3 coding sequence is TGTGCCAGTAGTATAGCGGGGACTAGCACAGAGACCCAGTACTTC. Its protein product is CASSIAGTSTETQYF.

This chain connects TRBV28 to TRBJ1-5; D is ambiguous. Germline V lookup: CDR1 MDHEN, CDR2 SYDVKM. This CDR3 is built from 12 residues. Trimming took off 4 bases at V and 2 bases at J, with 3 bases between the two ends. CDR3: CASSWGNQPQHF. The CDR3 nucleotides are TGTGCCAGCAGTTGGGGCAATCAGCCCCAGCATTTT.

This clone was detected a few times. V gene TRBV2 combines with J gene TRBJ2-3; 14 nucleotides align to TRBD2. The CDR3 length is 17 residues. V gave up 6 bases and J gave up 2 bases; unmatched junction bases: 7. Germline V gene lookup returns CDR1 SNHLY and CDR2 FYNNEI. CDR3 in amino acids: CASRARTSGRPTDTQYF. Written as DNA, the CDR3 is TGTGCCAGCAGGGCCCGGACTAGCGGGAGGCCCACAGATACGCAGTATTTT.

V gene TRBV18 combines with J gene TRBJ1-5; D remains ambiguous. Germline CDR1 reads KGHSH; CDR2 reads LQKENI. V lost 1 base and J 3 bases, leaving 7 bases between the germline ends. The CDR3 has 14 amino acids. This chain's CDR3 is CASSPLSDNQPQHF. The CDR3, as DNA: TGTGCCAGCTCACCACTGTCAGACAATCAGCCCCAGCATTTT.